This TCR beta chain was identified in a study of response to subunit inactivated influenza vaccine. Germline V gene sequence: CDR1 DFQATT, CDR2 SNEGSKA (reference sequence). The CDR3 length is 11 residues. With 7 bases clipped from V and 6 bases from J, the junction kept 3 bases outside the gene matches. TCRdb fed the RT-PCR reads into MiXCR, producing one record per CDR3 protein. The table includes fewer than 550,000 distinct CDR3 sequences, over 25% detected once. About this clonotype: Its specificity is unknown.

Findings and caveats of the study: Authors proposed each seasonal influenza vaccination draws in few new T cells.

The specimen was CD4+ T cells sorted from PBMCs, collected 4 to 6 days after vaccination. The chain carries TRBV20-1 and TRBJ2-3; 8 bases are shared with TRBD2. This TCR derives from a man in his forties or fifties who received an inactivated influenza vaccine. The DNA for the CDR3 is TGCAGTGTGACTAGCGTGGATACGCAGTATTTT. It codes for CSVTSVDTQYF.